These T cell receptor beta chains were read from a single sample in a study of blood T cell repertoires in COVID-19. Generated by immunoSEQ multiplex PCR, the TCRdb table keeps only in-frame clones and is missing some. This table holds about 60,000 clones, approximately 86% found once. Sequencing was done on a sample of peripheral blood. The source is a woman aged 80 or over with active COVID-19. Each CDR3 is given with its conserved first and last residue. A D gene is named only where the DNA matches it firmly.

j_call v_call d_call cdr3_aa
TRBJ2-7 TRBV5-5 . CASSLDGRGYEQYF
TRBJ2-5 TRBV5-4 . CASSAATGTQETQYF
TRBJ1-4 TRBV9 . CASSAQTGEKLFF
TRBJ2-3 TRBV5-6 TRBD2 CASSKGTLRSGGDTQYF
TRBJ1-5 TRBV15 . CATSGQISNQPQHF
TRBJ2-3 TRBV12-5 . CASGLENINTQYF
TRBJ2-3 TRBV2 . CASSETASTDTQYF
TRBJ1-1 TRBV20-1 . CSARSIRAFF
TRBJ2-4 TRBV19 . CASSIGGAPGKNIQYF
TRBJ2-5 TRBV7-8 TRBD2 CASSLALLAVQETQYF
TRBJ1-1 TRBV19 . CASSIVGGTEAFF
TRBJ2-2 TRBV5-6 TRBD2 CASSSLTSGGDTGELFF
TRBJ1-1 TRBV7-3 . CASSLGSWGEAFF
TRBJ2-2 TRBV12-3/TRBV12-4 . CASSGGGTGELFF
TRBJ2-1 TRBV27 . CASSLSRGYNEQFF
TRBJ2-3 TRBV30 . CAWSRLGANTQYF
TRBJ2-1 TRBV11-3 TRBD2 CASSPGTSGGRHEQFF
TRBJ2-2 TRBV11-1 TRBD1 CASRRPGTGGTGELFF
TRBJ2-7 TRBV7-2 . CASSLDHYIYEQYF
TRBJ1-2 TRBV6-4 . CASSVTGGGVYGYTF
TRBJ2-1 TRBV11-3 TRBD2 CASSPTSGGTNNEQFF
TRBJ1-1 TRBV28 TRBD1 CASSSSGRTGNTEAFF
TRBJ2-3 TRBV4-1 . CASSQGSYTQYF
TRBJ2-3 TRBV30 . CAWSVPGSDTQYF
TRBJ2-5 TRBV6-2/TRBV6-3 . CASSYSLFEGGLETQYF
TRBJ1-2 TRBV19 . CASSTLTGLYGYTF
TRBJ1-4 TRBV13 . CASSLTGGEKLFF
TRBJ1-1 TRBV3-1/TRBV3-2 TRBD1 CASSQKWGRWQGVVENTEAFF
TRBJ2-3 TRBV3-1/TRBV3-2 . CASSPRVPWGESTDTQYF
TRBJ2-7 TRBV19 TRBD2 CASRPRGGLGEQYF
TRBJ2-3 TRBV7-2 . CASSSSRGTPDTQYF
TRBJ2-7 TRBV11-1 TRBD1 CASSLAGTGGYEQYF
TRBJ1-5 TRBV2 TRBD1 CASSGLQGAKQPQHF
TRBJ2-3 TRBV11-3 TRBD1 CASSWQGVTDTQYF
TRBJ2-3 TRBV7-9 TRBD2 CASSLSNGGADTQYF
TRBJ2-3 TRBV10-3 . CASLQENTDTQYF
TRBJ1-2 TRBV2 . CASTLGSGSGYTF
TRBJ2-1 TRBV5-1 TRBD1 CASSLAAGQGNNEQFF
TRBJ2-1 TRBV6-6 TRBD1 CASSYRTGGGNEQFF
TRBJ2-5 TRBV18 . CASSPPTRGETQYF
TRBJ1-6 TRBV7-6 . CASSQLQGSNSPLHF
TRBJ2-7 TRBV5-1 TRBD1 CASRPGTASYEQYF
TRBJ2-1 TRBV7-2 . CASSLQYNEQFF
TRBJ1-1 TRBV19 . CASRDPTGFMNTEAFF
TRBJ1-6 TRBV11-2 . CASSFEGANNSPLHF
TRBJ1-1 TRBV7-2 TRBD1 CASSLTGMNTEAFF
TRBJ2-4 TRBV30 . CALAILAKNIQYF
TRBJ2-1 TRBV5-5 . CASSKGDYRYNEQFF
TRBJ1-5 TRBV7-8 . CASSLEPGGTNQPQHF
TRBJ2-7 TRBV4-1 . CASSQEEGVAYEQYF
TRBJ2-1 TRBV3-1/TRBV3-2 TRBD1 CASSPRTGLDYNEQFF
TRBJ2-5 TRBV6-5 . CALSRGAASLETQYF
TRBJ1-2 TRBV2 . CASSEQGGAYGYTF